Given below is one T cell receptor (beta chain) in context. One end of the junction does not line up with germline, which may come from a read error. Single viable CD3+CD4+CD8-CD45RO+ cells were sorted as the memory CD4+ T cells. The method was immunoSEQ multiplex PCR; TCRdb's version includes in-frame clones alone and lacks a portion of them. The sample shows some 54,000 clones, about four fifths of them seen only once. The sample is drawn from a study of memory CD4+ T cells and cytomegalovirus serostatus. Source material: memory CD4+ T cells from blood. This TCR was sampled from an adult in good health and CMV-seropositive.

The CDR3 sequence: CASSQDPGYSGDTIYF. CDR3 in DNA: TGCGCCAGCAGCCAAGATCCGGGCTACTCTGGAGACACCATATATTTT. The gene calls are TRBV4-1 and TRBJ1-3; no clear D. The CDR3 has 16 amino acids. Germline assignment: CDR1 MGHRA and CDR2 YSYEKL.